This T cell receptor (beta chain) was sequenced for a study of beta chain features in type 1 diabetes. Overall study results and limits: The study found moderately but significantly shorter TCRB CDR3s in all four CD4+ subsets of Type 1 diabetes patients.

The CDR3 consists of 15 residues. Germline V gives CDR1 SEHNR, CDR2 FQNEAQ (reference sequence). V trimming: 1 base; J trimming: 10 bases; junction bases outside the gene matches: 6. Expressed TCRB transcripts were sequenced after all isolated RNA was converted to cDNA. Generated by immunoSEQ multiplex PCR, the TCRdb table keeps only in-frame clones and is missing some. Among 630,000 or so clones listed, over 11% were seen once. This clone was seen more than once but under ten times. What it recognizes is unknown. The rearrangement links TRBV7-9 to TRBJ1-6; 8 bases are a match to TRBD1. The sequence derives from a man between 18 and 35 years old with type 1 diabetes. Material: naive CD4+ T cells from blood. CDR3 nucleotide sequence: TGTGCCAGCAGCTTAGACAGGGGGACTGTATCACCCCTCCACTTT. It is translated as CASSLDRGTVSPLHF.